This TCR beta chain appears in the sequencing data of a study of molecular identifiers for immune sequencing clone quantification. Study results and caveats: Spiked TCR RNA from one Jurkat cell reportedly showed up when mixed among one million naive cells.

TCRdb re-called the PCR reads with MiXCR, one entry per CDR3 protein. Here the sample spans about 320,000 distinct CDR3 sequences, 20% to 25% being singletons. The CDR3 has 15 amino acids. In germline, CDR1 is PRHDT, CDR2 FYEKMQ (reference sequence). Trimming cost V 5 bases and J 0 bases, with 13 bases left between them. Points on this clonotype: What it binds is unknown.

The chain links TRBV13 to TRBJ1-1, with D possibly TRBD1 on 6 matching bases. This receptor was taken from a human donor in good health. Some libraries in this study had Jurkat cell RNA spiked in. The source material was naive CD8+ T cells from blood, with Jurkat cell RNA spiked in. Indicated subset: FACS-sorted CD8+CD4-CCR7+CD45RA+ naive T cells. CDR3 region: CASSQGGGLNTEAFF. Written as DNA, the CDR3 is TGTGCCAGCAGCCAGGGCGGGGGGCTGAACACTGAAGCTTTCTTT.